The clone carrying this T cell receptor beta chain was counted at least ten times. Its cognate antigen is unknown. This entry belongs to a study of blood T cells in healthy people across ages. This CDR3 contains 17 residues. Germline CDR1 is SEHNR and CDR2 is FQNEAQ (reference sequence). V was clipped by 5 bases and J by 8 bases; unmatched bases: 16. For the second PCR, which ran for 7 to 11 cycles, a sample-barcoded 5' primer and a J-beta primer mix were used. TCRdb reprocessed the 5' RACE reads with MiXCR, giving one entry per CDR3 protein. Among hundreds of thousands of distinct CDR3 sequences listed, around 32% were seen once. General study points: TCR beta diversity, measured per million T cells, fell in a roughly linear way with age.

The rearrangement uses TRBV7-9 and TRBJ2-1; the match to TRBD1 covers 9 bases. The sequencing input was blood. The sequence derives from a woman of 80 years or more in good health. The CDR3 protein is CASSPMVQGQGTYEQFF. CDR3 bases: TGTGCCAGCAGCCCAATGGTCCAGGGACAGGGAACTTATGAGCAGTTCTTC.